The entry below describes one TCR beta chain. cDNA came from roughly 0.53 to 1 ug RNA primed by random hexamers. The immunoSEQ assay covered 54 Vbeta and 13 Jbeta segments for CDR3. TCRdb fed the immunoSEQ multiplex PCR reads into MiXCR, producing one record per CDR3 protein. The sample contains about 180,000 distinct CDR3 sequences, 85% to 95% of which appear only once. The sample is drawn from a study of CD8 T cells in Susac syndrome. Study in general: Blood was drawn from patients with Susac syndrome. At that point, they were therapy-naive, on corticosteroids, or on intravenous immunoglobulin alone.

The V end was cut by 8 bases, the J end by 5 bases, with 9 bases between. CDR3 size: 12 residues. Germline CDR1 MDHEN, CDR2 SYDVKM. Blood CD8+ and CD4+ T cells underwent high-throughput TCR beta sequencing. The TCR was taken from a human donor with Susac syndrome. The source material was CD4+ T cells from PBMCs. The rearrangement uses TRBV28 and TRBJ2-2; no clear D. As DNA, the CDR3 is TGTGCCAGCCGGTTTCAGACCGGGGAGCTGTTTTTT. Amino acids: CASRFQTGELFF.